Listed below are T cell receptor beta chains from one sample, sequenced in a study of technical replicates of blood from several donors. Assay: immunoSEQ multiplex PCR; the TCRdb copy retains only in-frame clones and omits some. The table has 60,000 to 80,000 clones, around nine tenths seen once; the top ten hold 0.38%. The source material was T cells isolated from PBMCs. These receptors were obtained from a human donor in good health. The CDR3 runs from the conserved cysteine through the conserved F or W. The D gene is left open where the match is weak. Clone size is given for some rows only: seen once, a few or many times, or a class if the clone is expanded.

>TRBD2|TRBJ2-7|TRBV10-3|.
CAITSGLAGGNYEQYF
TGTGCCATCACCTCCGGACTAGCGGGAGGGAACTACGAGCAGTACTTC
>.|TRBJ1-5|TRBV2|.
CASSDSGLSNQPQHF
TGTGCCAGCAGTGACTCCGGTCTGAGCAATCAGCCCCAGCATTTT
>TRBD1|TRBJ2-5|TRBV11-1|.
CASSRTGQETQYF
TGTGCCAGCAGCCGGACAGGGCAAGAGACCCAGTACTTC
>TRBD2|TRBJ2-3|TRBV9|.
CASSDSGLAGRTDTQYF
TGTGCCAGCAGCGACTCCGGACTAGCGGGAAGGACAGATACGCAGTATTTT
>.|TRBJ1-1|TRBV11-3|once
CASSFQGHTEAFF
TGTGCCAGCAGTTTTCAGGGGCACACTGAAGCTTTCTTT
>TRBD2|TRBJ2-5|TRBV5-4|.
CASSLDLAGGQETQYF
TGTGCCAGCAGCTTGGATCTAGCGGGAGGGCAGGAGACCCAGTACTTC
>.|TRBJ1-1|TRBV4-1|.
CASSQFKTGTGRWGMNTEAFF
TGCGCCAGCAGCCAATTTAAGACTGGGACCGGGAGGTGGGGAATGAACACTGAAGCTTTCTTT
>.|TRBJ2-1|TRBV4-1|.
CASSQERGNNEQFF
TGCGCCAGCAGCCAGGAGCGCGGTAACAATGAGCAGTTCTTC
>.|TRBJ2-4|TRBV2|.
CASRGGTIQYF
TGTGCCAGCAGGGGGGGAACCATTCAGTACTTC
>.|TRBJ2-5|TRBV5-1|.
CASSLTLAEQETQYF
TGCGCCAGCAGCCTGACTTTAGCGGAACAAGAGACCCAGTACTTC
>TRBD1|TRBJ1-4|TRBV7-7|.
CASSQGTGGYEKLFF
TGTGCCAGCAGCCAGGGGACAGGGGGGTATGAAAAACTGTTTTTT
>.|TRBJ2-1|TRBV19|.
CASQGGSYNEQFF
TGTGCCAGTCAGGGGGGTTCCTACAATGAGCAGTTCTTC
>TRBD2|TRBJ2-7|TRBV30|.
CAWGGGYEQYF
TGTGCCTGGGGCGGGGGGTACGAGCAGTACTTC
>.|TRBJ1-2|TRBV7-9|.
CASSLVVSGYTF
TGTGCCAGCAGCTTAGTAGTATCCGGCTACACCTTC
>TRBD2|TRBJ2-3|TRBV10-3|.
CAISEEAGGLADTQYF
TGTGCCATCAGTGAGGAGGCGGGAGGTCTCGCAGATACGCAGTATTTT
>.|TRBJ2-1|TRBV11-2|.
CASSLGSGSINEQFF
TGTGCCAGCAGCTTAGGTTCTGGGAGTATCAATGAGCAGTTCTTC
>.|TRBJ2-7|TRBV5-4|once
CASSSQGNEQYF
TGTGCCAGCAGTTCACAGGGCAACGAGCAGTACTTC
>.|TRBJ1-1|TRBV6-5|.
CASNQKLEVFF
TGTGCCAGCAACCAAAAGCTTGAAGTTTTCTTT
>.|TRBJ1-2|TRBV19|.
CAIELGGNGYTF
TGTGCCATCGAGCTAGGGGGAAATGGCTACACCTTC
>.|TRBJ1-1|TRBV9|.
CASSVVQPNTEAFF
TGTGCCAGCAGCGTAGTACAGCCAAACACTGAAGCTTTCTTT
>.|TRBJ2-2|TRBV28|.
CASRNRERELFF
TGTGCCAGCAGGAACAGGGAGCGGGAGCTGTTTTTT
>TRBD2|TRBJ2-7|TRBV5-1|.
CASSLRFPSGMVEQYF
TGCGCCAGCAGCTTGAGGTTTCCTAGCGGGATGGTCGAGCAGTACTTC